One and the same sample provided the 20 T cell receptor beta chains below, sequenced in a study of blood T cell repertoires in COVID-19. Profiled with immunoSEQ multiplex PCR; TCRdb holds only in-frame clones, not every one. The data contain under 300,000 clones, 86% of them singletons. Sequenced input: peripheral blood. These receptors came from a man older than 75 with acute or convalescent COVID-19.

The V call is TRBV5-1, the J call TRBJ1-5; 7 bases match TRBD1. V gave up 4 bases and J gave up 4 bases; unmatched junction bases: 5. The V gene's germline CDR1 is SGHRS and CDR2 YFSETQ. The CDR3 loop spans 14 amino acids. The DNA of the CDR3 is TGCGCCAGCAGCCCGAGGGACAGAAATCAGCCCCAGCATTTT. Translating gives CASSPRDRNQPQHF. Supplemented by reference TRBV5-1 and TRBJ1-5, the full variable domain reads KAGVTQTPRYLIKTRGQQVTLSCSPISGHRSVSWYQQTPGQGLQFLFEYFSETQRNKGNFPGRFSGRQFSNSRSEMNVSTLELGDSALYLCASSPRDRNQPQHFGDGTRLSIL.

This chain joins TRBV15 and TRBJ2-3; 12 bases fit TRBD1. The trim removed 0 bases at V and 4 bases at J, leaving 11 bases unmatched. Per the germline V gene, CDR1 is LNHNV and CDR2 is YYDKDF (reference sequence). The CDR3 extends over 19 amino acids. The CDR3 is CATSRDRGAGTGGPDTQYF. The CDR3, as DNA: TGTGCCACCAGCAGAGATCGGGGGGCCGGGACAGGGGGCCCAGATACGCAGTATTTT. The full variable domain, its missing parts supplied by reference TRBV15 and TRBJ2-3, is DAMVIQNPRYQVTQFGKPVTLSCSQTLNHNVMYWYQQKSSQAPKLLFHYYDKDFNNEADTPDNFQSRRPNTSFCFLDIRSPGLGDTAMYLCATSRDRGAGTGGPDTQYFGPGTRLTVL.

The chain combines TRBV27 with TRBJ2-6, with 9 bases that match TRBD2. CDR1 is MNHEY and CDR2 is SMNVEV in the germline V gene (reference sequence). There are 16 residues in the CDR3. The trim removed 4 bases at V and 4 bases at J, leaving 5 bases unmatched. The CDR3 region is CASSSRGGLGANVLTF. The CDR3 nucleotides read TGTGCCAGCAGTTCGCGGGGGGGCCTCGGGGCCAACGTCCTGACTTTC.

The chain combines TRBV7-2 with TRBJ1-2; TRBD1 matches 7 bases. The CDR3 is 15 amino acids. The J segment lost 4 bases and the V segment lost 3 bases, leaving 8 bases of the junction unmatched. Per germline, CDR1 SGHTA and CDR2 FQGNSA. The CDR3 spells CASSFGEGQVYGYTF. In DNA form, the CDR3 reads TGTGCCAGCAGCTTCGGCGAAGGACAGGTCTATGGCTACACCTTC.

The rearrangement joins TRBV6-6 to TRBJ1-2, with unresolved D. Trimming pared 0 bases from V and 8 bases from J, leaving 7 bases between. Per the germline V gene, CDR1 is MNHNY and CDR2 is SVGAGI (reference sequence). This CDR3 spans 12 amino acids. The CDR3 loop is CASSYSVYGYTF. The CDR3 DNA reads as TGTGCCAGCAGTTACTCGGTCTACGGCTACACCTTC.

The rearrangement joins TRBV4-3 to TRBJ2-6; no clear D gene. CDR1 and CDR2 (germline): LGHNA, YSLEER. This CDR3 region has 21 residues. Between the trimmed V and J ends, which lost 2 bases and 0 bases, there was a span of 23 bases. The CDR3 loop is CASSQFAGGSSIRSGANVLTF. CDR3 DNA sequence: TGCGCCAGCAGCCAATTTGCAGGTGGCTCGAGTATTCGCTCTGGGGCCAACGTCCTGACTTTC.

This rearrangement joins TRBV28 to TRBJ2-4; D may be TRBD1 (6 bases). Looked up from germline, CDR1 is MDHEN and CDR2 is SYDVKM. Trimming left V 3 bases short and J 8 bases short, with 14 bases between. The CDR3 sequence is 14 residues long. The chain's CDR3 is CASSFVAGVDIQYF. In DNA, the CDR3 is TGTGCCAGCAGTTTTGTGGCAGGGGTGGACATTCAGTACTTC.

This chain uses TRBV28 with TRBJ1-2, with 7 bases lining up with TRBD1. This CDR3 has 18 amino acids. V trimming: 4 bases; J trimming: 0 bases; junction bases outside the gene matches: 14. From germline, CDR1 is MDHEN and CDR2 SYDVKM. The CDR3 nucleotides are TGTGCCAGCAGTTCTAACCAATACAGGGGCGCAGCTAACTATGGCTACACCTTC. Protein sequence: CASSSNQYRGAANYGYTF.

This clone showed up just a few times. The chain combines TRBV19 with TRBJ2-5; TRBD1 matches at 10 bases. Germline values: CDR1 LNHDA, CDR2 SQIVND (reference sequence). The CDR3 sequence is 15 residues long. The J segment lost 2 bases and the V segment lost 7 bases, leaving 7 bases of the junction unmatched. CDR3 in DNA: TGTGCCAGTAAGGACGGACAGGGGGGACAAGAGACCCAGTACTTC. This sequence encodes CASKDGQGGQETQYF.

This clone has only one observation. The gene calls are TRBV27 and TRBJ2-1, with TRBD2 matching 10 bases. Germline trimming cut 6 bases from V and 4 bases from J; bases unmatched to any gene: 15. The CDR3 length is 18 residues. CDR1 MNHEY and CDR2 SMNVEV come from the germline V gene (reference sequence). CDR3 sequence reads: CASSPGRASGSFYNEQFF. The CDR3 coding sequence is TGTGCCAGCAGCCCCGGCCGGGCTAGCGGGAGCTTTTACAATGAGCAGTTCTTC.

This clone was seen only a few times. The J gene is TRBJ2-1, the V gene TRBV9; TRBD2 agrees at 7 bases. The CDR3 loop spans 15 amino acids. V was clipped by 7 bases and J by 4 bases; unmatched bases: 11. Germline values: CDR1 SGDLS, CDR2 YYNGEE. The CDR3 loop reads CASALSGRGYNEQFF. The DNA of the CDR3 is TGTGCCAGCGCCTTGAGTGGGCGGGGGTACAATGAGCAGTTCTTC.

The rearrangement uses TRBV6-2 or TRBV6-3 and TRBJ2-5; 7 bases are a match to TRBD1. Germline CDR1 is MNHEY and CDR2 is SVGEGT. V lost 5 bases to trimming and J lost 5 bases; unmatched junction nucleotides: 11. The CDR3 has 15 amino acids. The CDR3 is CASSNRQGEGETQYF. The CDR3 nucleotides are TGTGCCAGCAGTAACCGACAGGGTGAGGGGGAGACCCAGTACTTC.

CDR3 region: CASSNLAVQPQHF. CDR3 bases: TGTGCCAGTAGTAACTTAGCAGTTCAGCCCCAGCATTTT. The gene calls are TRBV19 and TRBJ1-5; D gene uncertain. This CDR3 has 13 residues. Looked up from germline, CDR1 is LNHDA and CDR2 is SQIVND (reference sequence). The V and J ends lost 4 bases and 6 bases respectively, with 10 bases between them.

CDR3 in amino acids: CASSFPTGKQYF. DNA for the CDR3: TGTGCCAGCAGTTTCCCGACAGGGAAGCAGTACTTC. This chain connects TRBV27 to TRBJ2-7; the match to TRBD1 covers 7 bases. This CDR3 has 12 amino acids. CDR1 MNHEY and CDR2 SMNVEV come from the germline V gene (reference sequence). V shed 3 bases and J 8 bases; nucleotides not matched to a gene: 4.

This clone was seen only a few times. The V gene is TRBV19, the J gene TRBJ1-2, with D possibly matching TRBD1 (6 bases). The germline gives CDR1 LNHDA, CDR2 SQIVND (reference sequence). The V and J ends lost 10 bases and 0 bases respectively, with 21 bases between them. The CDR3 has 16 amino acids. The CDR3 DNA reads TGTGCCACCAGAAGTCTCGGGACACTCCCTAACTATGGCTACACCTTC. Encoded protein: CATRSLGTLPNYGYTF.

This rearrangement joins TRBV18 to TRBJ2-1, with 8 bases matching TRBD2. CDR1 and CDR2 from the germline V gene are KGHSH and LQKENI. CDR3 size: 14 residues. V was pared by 3 bases and J by 6 bases, with 4 bases of the junction left unmatched. The CDR3 spells CASSPGLVSNEQFF. DNA of the CDR3: TGTGCCAGCTCACCGGGACTAGTTTCCAATGAGCAGTTCTTC.

This chain uses TRBV27 with TRBJ1-5, with TRBD1 identical over 7 bases. Germline V gene sequence: CDR1 MNHEY, CDR2 SMNVEV (reference sequence). The CDR3 loop spans 18 amino acids. V lost 3 bases to trimming and J lost 3 bases; unmatched junction nucleotides: 14. The CDR3 nucleotides read TGTGCCAGCAGTTTGGGGGCAGGGGGACTGTCCGACAATCAGCCCCAGCATTTT. This translates into CASSLGAGGLSDNQPQHF.

The genes are TRBV5-4 and TRBJ2-4; D gene ambiguous. The germline V gene has CDR1 SGHNT and CDR2 YYREEE (reference sequence). Trimming stripped 3 bases from V and 2 bases from J, with 9 bases between. The CDR3 length is 14 residues. CDR3 coding DNA: TGTGCCAGCAGCTCCGGCGGATCCAAAAACATTCAGTACTTC. Translated, it gives CASSSGGSKNIQYF.

The chain links TRBV24-1 to TRBJ2-5; TRBD2 is a possible D gene (6 bases). The CDR3 is 16 amino acids. In germline, CDR1 is KGHDR, CDR2 SFDVKD. Trimming cost V 2 bases and J 0 bases, with 12 bases left between them. The DNA for the CDR3 is TGTGCCACCAGTGATTCCAAGGGACTGTACCAAGAGACCCAGTACTTC. As protein: CATSDSKGLYQETQYF.

The gene calls are TRBV10-2 and TRBJ1-2, with D perhaps matching TRBD1 (6 bases). This CDR3 has 13 residues. Germline V gene sequence: CDR1 WSHSY, CDR2 SAAADI. V lost 5 bases and J lost 4, with 11 bases in between. The CDR3 sequence: CASSKDSTYGYTF. The CDR3 nucleotides are TGCGCCAGCAGTAAGGACAGCACCTATGGCTACACCTTC.